Presented here are 15 T cell receptor beta chains from one specimen sequenced in a study of shared clonotypes between healthy human individuals. Naive CD8 cells were CD45RO-negative, positively selected for CCR7, excluding terminally differentiated effector memory CD45RA+ cells. Sequenced by immunoSEQ multiplex PCR; TCRdb stores in-frame clones only, minus some. Altogether roughly 890,000 clones are present, 80% to 95% being singletons, with the ten largest covering around 24%. Sequencing used naive CD8+ T cells sorted from blood. These receptors were taken from a man aged 25 to 40 in good health.

Here the CDR3 DNA reads TGTGCCAGCAGTCCTTGGACCGCGAACACCGGGGAGCTGTTTTTT. It codes for CASSPWTANTGELFF. V usage is TRBV27 and J usage is TRBJ2-2; D remains ambiguous. Germline CDR1 reads MNHEY; CDR2 reads SMNVEV (reference sequence). Trimming pared 5 bases from V and 0 bases from J, leaving 10 bases between. CDR3 length equals 15 residues.

This clone was seen a single time. The rearrangement uses TRBV28 and TRBJ2-7; D unclear. V lost 3 bases, J lost 0 bases, and 9 bases lay in between. This CDR3 region has 14 residues. Germline V CDR1 and CDR2: MDHEN, SYDVKM. The CDR3 nucleotides are TGTGCCAGCAGTTTCCCAGGATTCTCCTACGAGCAGTACTTC. Translated: CASSFPGFSYEQYF.

The chain is built from TRBV28 and TRBJ2-7, with D possibly being TRBD2 (5 bases). CDR3 length equals 14 residues. CDR1 and CDR2 from the germline V gene are MDHEN and SYDVKM. Trimming shortened V by 5 bases and J by 3 bases, and 14 bases separated the two germline ends. DNA of the CDR3: TGTGCCAGCAGTACCCAGAGGGATATCTACGAGCAGTACTTC. This gives the protein CASSTQRDIYEQYF.

The gene calls are TRBV5-8 and TRBJ2-7; possibly TRBD1 for D (6 bases). The CDR3 consists of 16 residues. The V end was cut by 6 bases, the J end by 0 bases, with 19 bases between. Germline-derived CDR1 and CDR2 are SGHTS and YDEGEE. CDR3 residues: CASTSSTGPSSYEQYF. The DNA of the CDR3 is TGTGCCAGCACCTCGTCGACAGGTCCTAGCTCCTACGAGCAGTACTTC.

This chain uses TRBV28 with TRBJ2-7; TRBD2 is a possible D gene (6 bases). This CDR3 spans 15 amino acids. V dropped 5 bases and J dropped 0 bases, with 14 bases sitting between them. Germline CDR1 and CDR2: MDHEN and SYDVKM. The CDR3 nucleotides read TGTGCCAGCAGTCCCCACACGGGGGACTCCTACGAGCAGTACTTC. Amino acids: CASSPHTGDSYEQYF.

This clone was seen repeatedly, ten times or more. The gene calls are TRBV11-2 and TRBJ2-7; no clear D gene. Per the germline V gene, CDR1 is SGHAT and CDR2 is FQNNGV. With 5 bases removed from V and 6 bases from J, the gap between germline ends came to 11 bases. The CDR3 is 12 amino acids. CDR3 sequence (DNA): TGTGCCAGCAGCCGACTTCTTGTCGAGCAGTACTTC. Translating it yields CASSRLLVEQYF.

This clone has just one count. In DNA, the CDR3 is TGTGCCAGCTCGTTGGCAGGGGTCATTGAGCAGTTCTTC. Translated: CASSLAGVIEQFF. The V call is TRBV28, the J call TRBJ2-1; the D gene is possibly TRBD1 (6 bases). V lost 8 bases and J lost 9, with 17 bases in between. The CDR3 has 13 residues. Germline V CDR1 and CDR2: MDHEN, SYDVKM.

The gene calls are TRBV15 and TRBJ2-7; 8 nucleotides line up with TRBD1. Germline V gene data show CDR1 as LNHNV and CDR2 as YYDKDF (reference sequence). CDR3 length equals 14 residues. Germline trimming cut 2 bases from V and 5 bases from J; bases unmatched to any gene: 5. Here the CDR3 DNA reads TGTGCCACCAGCAGATCCAGGGGGCCCCACGAGCAGTACTTC. Amino acids: CATSRSRGPHEQYF. The whole variable domain, remainder taken from reference TRBV15 and TRBJ2-7, is DAMVIQNPRYQVTQFGKPVTLSCSQTLNHNVMYWYQQKSSQAPKLLFHYYDKDFNNEADTPDNFQSRRPNTSFCFLDIRSPGLGDTAMYLCATSRSRGPHEQYFGPGTRLTVT.

The chain combines TRBV27 with TRBJ2-1; possible D gene TRBD1, 5 bases. The ends were cut back, 4 bases at V and 2 bases at J, with 12 bases in the middle. The CDR3 is made up of 15 amino acids. From germline, CDR1 is MNHEY and CDR2 SMNVEV (reference sequence). The CDR3 nucleotides are TGTGCCAGCAGTTCTTCAGGGAACCCCTACAATGAGCAGTTCTTC. Its protein product is CASSSSGNPYNEQFF.

The V gene is TRBV29-1, the J gene TRBJ2-7; TRBD2 matches 16 bases. V gave up 4 bases and J gave up 3 bases; unmatched junction bases: 9. The CDR3 has 17 amino acids. Germline CDR1 SQVTM, CDR2 ANQGSEA. This CDR3 reads CSVAGTSGREGHYEQYF. The CDR3 DNA is TGCAGCGTTGCCGGGACTAGCGGGAGGGAGGGTCACTACGAGCAGTACTTC.

This chain uses TRBV14 with TRBJ2-2; 10 positions match TRBD2. CDR3 size: 18 residues. The germline CDR1 and CDR2 sequences are SGHDN and FVKESK. With 0 bases clipped from V and 5 bases from J, the junction kept 9 bases outside the gene matches. This CDR3 is CASSQDLRPSGRTGELFF. Here the CDR3 DNA reads TGTGCCAGCAGCCAAGACCTAAGGCCTAGCGGGAGAACCGGGGAGCTGTTTTTT.

V usage is TRBV30 and J usage is TRBJ2-2; no reliable D call. This CDR3 has 14 residues. V lost 6 bases, J lost 4 bases, and 15 bases lay in between. CDR1 is GTSNPN, CDR2 SVGIG, per germline (reference sequence). The CDR3 DNA is TGTGCCTGCGATAGGCGAATACTCACCGGGGAGCTGTTTTTT. It translates to CACDRRILTGELFF. The full variable domain, completed using reference TRBV30 and TRBJ2-2, is SQTIHQWPATLVQPVGSPLSLECTVEGTSNPNLYWYRQAAGRGLQLLFYSVGIGQISSEVPQNLSASRPQDRQFILSSKKLLLSDSGFYLCACDRRILTGELFFGEGSRLTVL.

The chain carries TRBV4-1 and TRBJ2-1, with 12 bases aligning to TRBD2. Germline CDR1 is MGHRA and CDR2 is YSYEKL. V shed 0 bases and J 7 bases; nucleotides not matched to a gene: 7. This CDR3 is 17 amino acids long. The DNA of the CDR3 is TGCGCCAGCAGCCAAGAAGGCCTAGCGGGAGGGTTAAATGAGCAGTTCTTC. It specifies CASSQEGLAGGLNEQFF.

This clone has just one count. J is TRBJ2-3 and V is TRBV7-9; D possibly corresponds to TRBD2 (5 bases). Germline V CDR1 and CDR2: SEHNR, FQNEAQ (reference sequence). Trimming pared 3 bases from V and 0 bases from J, leaving 10 bases between. This CDR3 has 15 residues. The DNA of the CDR3 is TGTGCCAGCAGCTTTACAGCGGATAGCACAGATACGCAGTATTTT. The encoded protein is CASSFTADSTDTQYF.

This chain connects TRBV7-8 to TRBJ1-2; D is ambiguous. V lost 1 base to trimming and J lost 2 bases, with 8 bases between them. The CDR3 runs to 14 residues. Germline V CDR1 and CDR2: SGHVS, FQNEAQ. The CDR3 nucleotides are TGTGCCAGCAGCTTAGAAGGACGGAACTATGGCTACACCTTC. Its translation is CASSLEGRNYGYTF.